The 32 T cell receptor beta chains below were found in one sample sequenced in a study of a mutant IDH1 vaccine in newly diagnosed glioma. These TCRs are of unknown antigen specificity. Sequenced by immunoSEQ multiplex PCR; TCRdb stores in-frame clones only, minus some. The data contain roughly 51,000 clones, approximately 84% of them singletons. Time point denoted: week 47, end of study. What each vaccine dose contained was 300 ug of mutant IDH1 20-mer peptide, accompanied by topical imiquimod. The sequencing here drew on PBMCs, taken from a glioma patient whose treatment included an IDH1 peptide vaccine. The receptors originated from a woman in her 30s with glioma. Some clones in this sample may be carry-over from other donors' samples.

The rearrangement uses TRBV6-5 and TRBJ2-7; the D gene is possibly TRBD1 (5 bases). The V end lost 6 bases, the J end lost 3 bases, and 12 bases lay between the germline ends. The CDR3 runs to 13 residues. Looked up from germline, CDR1 is MNHEY and CDR2 is SVGAGI. The CDR3 DNA follows: TGTGCCAGCAGCGTCGCGCAGGGCTACGAGCAGTACTTC. Its translation: CASSVAQGYEQYF.

The chain carries TRBV5-4 and TRBJ1-1; 7 nucleotides agree with TRBD1. There are 17 residues in the CDR3. With V trimmed by 4 bases and J by 0 bases, 12 bases remained unmatched. In germline, CDR1 is SGHNT, CDR2 YYREEE (reference sequence). CDR3 in DNA: TGTGCCAGCAGCCTACAACCGGGGGACAGAATGAACACTGAAGCTTTCTTT. Residues: CASSLQPGDRMNTEAFF.

The CDR3 protein is CASSLAYVNTEAFF. The CDR3 region has the DNA TGTGCCAGCAGCTTAGCTTACGTGAACACTGAAGCTTTCTTT. V and J are TRBV7-2 and TRBJ1-1; no reliable D call. Germline loops: CDR1 SGHTA, CDR2 FQGNSA. V shed 0 bases and J shed 0 bases, with 5 bases lying between them. The CDR3 is 14 amino acids.

This clone was picked up one time. CDR3 sequence: CASSEDRDSQRIRDGYTF. As DNA, the CDR3 is TGTGCCAGCAGCGAGGATCGGGACAGCCAAAGGATTAGGGATGGCTACACCTTC. This chain uses TRBV14 with TRBJ1-2; TRBD1 matches 7 bases. Losses at the gene ends were 5 bases for V and 6 bases for J; bases not matched to a gene: 21. CDR3 length: 18 amino acids. The germline CDR1 and CDR2 sequences are SGHDN and FVKESK.

The genes are TRBV13 and TRBJ2-5, with TRBD1 as a possible D gene (6 bases). Germline values: CDR1 PRHDT, CDR2 FYEKMQ (reference sequence). V shed 5 bases and J shed 2 bases, with 9 bases lying between them. This CDR3 has 13 amino acids. DNA for the CDR3: TGTGCCAGCAGCGCACAGGGACAAGAGACCCAGTACTTC. As protein: CASSAQGQETQYF.

This clone was found once. J is TRBJ2-7 and V is TRBV6-1; D is possibly TRBD1 (6 bases). The CDR3 totals 15 residues. CDR1 is MNHNS, CDR2 SASEGT, per germline. V shed 6 bases and J shed 5 bases, with 20 bases lying between them. CDR3 sequence: CASRRGFTDGNEQYF. For the CDR3, the DNA is TGTGCCAGCAGAAGGGGGTTCACGGACGGAAACGAGCAGTACTTC.

V and J are TRBV19 and TRBJ2-7; D could derive from TRBD1 or TRBD2 (5 bases each). V dropped 2 bases and J dropped 3 bases, with 14 bases sitting between them. Germline V gives CDR1 LNHDA, CDR2 SQIVND (reference sequence). The CDR3 spans 15 residues. CDR3: CASSIRDGHRYEQYF. CDR3 DNA: TGTGCCAGTAGTATAAGGGACGGTCATCGCTACGAGCAGTACTTC.

This chain connects TRBV7-2 to TRBJ2-1; 10 nucleotides line up with TRBD2. J was trimmed by 4 bases and V by 2 bases; bases with no gene match: 8. The length of the CDR3 is 17 residues. Germline V CDR1 and CDR2: SGHTA, FQGNSA. This CDR3 is CASSLRTGTSVYNEQFF. Here the CDR3 DNA reads TGTGCCAGCAGCTTACGAACCGGGACTAGCGTTTACAATGAGCAGTTCTTC.

The chain joins TRBV10-1 to TRBJ2-2, with 12 bases matching TRBD2. The CDR3 extends over 20 amino acids. Germline values: CDR1 WNHNN, CDR2 SYGVQD (reference sequence). Unmatched junction bases numbered 18, after V lost 7 bases and J lost 3 bases. The CDR3 region is CASTPGGLAGARLYTGELFF. In DNA form, the CDR3 reads TGCGCCAGCACCCCCGGGGGACTAGCGGGTGCGAGACTGTACACCGGGGAGCTGTTTTTT.

This clone was seen only once. This sequence joins TRBV5-8 and TRBJ2-5, with D possibly matching TRBD1 (5 bases). Per the germline V gene, CDR1 is SGHTS and CDR2 is YDEGEE. Trimming cost V 0 bases and J 0 bases, with 15 bases left between them. The CDR3 runs 17 residues. The CDR3 DNA follows: TGTGCCAGCAGCTTGGGACGGTCGGCAGGGTACCAAGAGACCCAGTACTTC. Translation: CASSLGRSAGYQETQYF.

The J gene is TRBJ1-5, the V gene TRBV5-4; D is uncertain. Looked up from germline, CDR1 is SGHNT and CDR2 is YYREEE (reference sequence). The V gene lost 0 bases and the J gene lost 5 bases, with 6 bases spanning the gap. The CDR3 has 13 residues. CDR3: CASSLAGDQPQHF. The CDR3 nucleotides are TGTGCCAGCAGCTTGGCAGGAGATCAGCCCCAGCATTTT.

The CDR3 nucleotides are TGTGCCTGGAGTGTCTCAGTGTCCGGGGCCGGGGAGCTGTTTTTT. Its translation is CAWSVSVSGAGELFF. The V gene is TRBV30, the J gene TRBJ2-2; D might be TRBD2 (5 bases). V lost 0 bases to trimming and J lost 6 bases, with 14 bases between them. In germline, CDR1 is GTSNPN, CDR2 SVGIG (reference sequence). This CDR3 comprises 15 residues.

The V and J genes are TRBV30 and TRBJ1-4; TRBD1 is a possible D gene (6 bases). Germline CDR1 and CDR2: GTSNPN and SVGIG (reference sequence). Trimming removed 2 bases from V and 7 bases from J, with 11 bases in between. The CDR3 sequence is 13 residues long. The CDR3 nucleotides read TGTGCCTGGAGTCCCTCAGGGGTTGAAAAACTGTTTTTT. It specifies CAWSPSGVEKLFF.

This clone was seen just once. This CDR3 reads CASSLSRTYEQYF. DNA for the CDR3: TGTGCCAGCAGTTTAAGTAGGACCTACGAGCAGTACTTC. The chain combines TRBV27 with TRBJ2-7; D unclear. The CDR3 spans 13 residues. V shed 2 bases and J shed 2 bases, with 7 bases lying between them. The germline V gene has CDR1 MNHEY and CDR2 SMNVEV (reference sequence).

This clone showed up just once. The CDR3 reads CASTSGQGGEKLFF. CDR3 in DNA: TGTGCCAGCACCTCTGGACAGGGGGGGGAAAAACTGTTTTTT. The chain employs TRBV28 and TRBJ1-4, with 10 bases matching TRBD1. Germline values: CDR1 MDHEN, CDR2 SYDVKM. CDR3 length: 14 amino acids. The V gene end was trimmed by 7 bases and the J gene end by 8 bases; junction bases not matched to a gene: 7.

V usage is TRBV13 and J usage is TRBJ1-5; the D is unclear. The CDR3 runs to 15 residues. Germline V gene sequence: CDR1 PRHDT, CDR2 FYEKMQ (reference sequence). V dropped 1 base and J dropped 1 base, with 8 bases sitting between them. The CDR3 nucleotides are TGTGCCAGCAGCTTAGCCCGGGAAAGCAATCAGCCCCAGCATTTT. Translated, it gives CASSLARESNQPQHF.

The sample holds a few counts of this clone. This chain connects TRBV29-1 to TRBJ1-5, with 7 bases identical to TRBD1. The CDR3 is 14 amino acids. The V gene's germline CDR1 is SQVTM and CDR2 ANQGSEA. The V and J ends lost 4 bases and 5 bases, in that order; junction bases with no gene match: 8. CDR3 amino acids: CSVVEGASDQPQHF. DNA for the CDR3: TGCAGCGTTGTGGAGGGGGCGAGCGATCAGCCCCAGCATTTT.

V is TRBV2 and J is TRBJ1-2, with a weak D call TRBD1 (6 bases). V was pared by 7 bases and J by 0 bases, with 12 bases between. The CDR3 consists of 14 residues. CDR1 is SNHLY and CDR2 is FYNNEI in the germline V gene. In nucleotides, the CDR3 is TGTGCCAGCACCTCAGGACAGACTAACTATGGCTACACCTTC. Its translation is CASTSGQTNYGYTF.

J is TRBJ2-5 and V is TRBV5-1; 7 bases are a match to TRBD1. The CDR3 is 15 residues long. Germline V gene data show CDR1 as SGHRS and CDR2 as YFSETQ. V dropped 0 bases and J dropped 5; count of bases not matched to a gene: 7. CDR3 in DNA: TGCGCCAGCAGCTTGGGAGAGGGGGCTGGGGAGACCCAGTACTTC. It is translated as CASSLGEGAGETQYF.

This clone has only one observation. V is TRBV29-1 and J is TRBJ2-1; tentative D call: TRBD2 (5 bases). The V end was cut by 5 bases, the J end by 6 bases, with 11 bases between. Germline CDR1 SQVTM, CDR2 ANQGSEA. The CDR3 length is 12 residues. The CDR3 is CSVSLAGNEQFF. The CDR3 DNA is TGCAGCGTTTCTCTAGCCGGCAATGAGCAGTTCTTC.

This sequence joins TRBV7-9 and TRBJ2-1; 9 nucleotides align to TRBD2. CDR1 is SEHNR and CDR2 is FQNEAQ in the germline V gene (reference sequence). The V and J ends lost 3 bases and 3 bases, in that order; junction bases with no gene match: 3. The CDR3 loop spans 15 amino acids. CDR3 protein: CASSLGSGSYNEQFF. For the CDR3, the DNA is TGTGCCAGCAGCTTGGGTAGCGGGAGCTACAATGAGCAGTTCTTC.

This clone was counted a single time. This rearrangement joins TRBV15 to TRBJ1-4; possible D gene TRBD1, 5 bases. V lost 0 bases and J 5 bases, leaving 10 bases between the germline ends. The CDR3 is made up of 15 amino acids. Germline CDR1 and CDR2: LNHNV and YYDKDF (reference sequence). The CDR3 DNA sequence: TGTGCCACCAGCAGAGATTGGCGGGGGAATGAAAAACTGTTTTTT. It yields the protein CATSRDWRGNEKLFF.

The chain recombines TRBV2 with TRBJ2-1; 9 bases line up with TRBD2. This CDR3 has 15 residues. Germline values: CDR1 SNHLY, CDR2 FYNNEI. The V segment lost 2 bases and the J segment 9 bases; nucleotides outside the gene matches: 8. CDR3: CASSESSSGIGEQFF. As DNA, the CDR3 is TGTGCCAGCAGTGAATCGTCTAGCGGGATAGGTGAGCAGTTCTTC.

This rearrangement joins TRBV2 to TRBJ1-5, with TRBD1 as a possible D gene (6 bases). The CDR3 consists of 15 residues. Germline assignment: CDR1 SNHLY and CDR2 FYNNEI. Trimming pared 8 bases from V and 4 bases from J, leaving 18 bases between. In nucleotides, the CDR3 is TGTGCCAGCTCCGAAGAGGGGCAGGGGAATCAGCCCCAGCATTTT. Translated: CASSEEGQGNQPQHF.

The gene calls are TRBV29-1 and TRBJ2-7; 10 bases are shared with TRBD1. V trimming: 6 bases; J trimming: 2 bases; junction bases outside the gene matches: 4. The CDR3 has 13 residues. Looked up from germline, CDR1 is SQVTM and CDR2 is ANQGSEA. The chain's CDR3 is CSVGTGEAYEQYF. The CDR3 DNA follows: TGCAGCGTGGGGACAGGGGAAGCCTACGAGCAGTACTTC.

The J gene is TRBJ2-3, the V gene TRBV19; D remains unclear. V gave up 5 bases and J gave up 6 bases, with 15 bases separating them. The CDR3 is 14 residues long. Germline loops: CDR1 LNHDA, CDR2 SQIVND (reference sequence). Written as DNA, the CDR3 is TGTGCCAGTAGTCCCGGTCCCCCCGGGGATACGCAGTATTTT. Translating gives CASSPGPPGDTQYF.

V and J are TRBV19 and TRBJ1-2, with 8 positions matching TRBD1. This CDR3 contains 15 residues. Germline values: CDR1 LNHDA, CDR2 SQIVND (reference sequence). The V and J ends lost 5 bases and 8 bases, in that order; junction bases with no gene match: 13. The CDR3 DNA is TGTGCCAGTAGTCCGGACCCGGACAGGGTCCTAGGCTACACCTTC. The encoded protein is CASSPDPDRVLGYTF.

The chain recombines TRBV7-9 with TRBJ2-7; unclear D gene. The V end lost 0 bases, the J end lost 4 bases, and 13 bases lay between the germline ends. CDR3 size: 15 residues. CDR1 is SEHNR and CDR2 is FQNEAQ in the germline V gene (reference sequence). This CDR3 is CASSLAQPGLYEQYF. The DNA of the CDR3 is TGTGCCAGCAGCTTAGCGCAGCCCGGCTTATACGAGCAGTACTTC.

The CDR3 spells CASSQAGTSGRYEQYF. In nucleotides, the CDR3 is TGTGCCAGCAGCCAAGCTGGGACTAGCGGGAGATACGAGCAGTACTTC. The gene calls are TRBV4-2 and TRBJ2-7, with 14 bases aligning to TRBD2. CDR1 is LGHNA, CDR2 YNFKEQ, per germline. The CDR3 contains 16 residues. Trimming took 1 base from V and 4 from J; bases not matched to a gene: 3.

The rearrangement joins TRBV4-1 to TRBJ2-1; 11 bases are shared with TRBD2. The CDR3 has 16 amino acids. V was pared by 3 bases and J by 5 bases, with 6 bases of the junction left unmatched. CDR1 is MGHRA, CDR2 YSYEKL, per germline. This CDR3 reads CASSHLAGGSHNEQFF. The DNA of the CDR3 is TGCGCCAGCAGCCATCTAGCGGGAGGTTCCCACAATGAGCAGTTCTTC.

The V gene is TRBV5-1, the J gene TRBJ1-5, with TRBD1 matching over 7 bases. Germline CDR1 reads SGHRS; CDR2 reads YFSETQ. Trimming at V came to 1 base and at J to 1 base, leaving 2 bases not matched to a gene. This CDR3 has 15 amino acids. The CDR3 nucleotides read TGCGCCAGCAGCTTGACAGGGGAAAGCAATCAGCCCCAGCATTTT. Translated, it gives CASSLTGESNQPQHF.

With respect to this clone: The junction shows a germline mismatch at one end, possibly a read error. The V gene is TRBV6-6, the J gene TRBJ1-4, with TRBD1 identical over 7 bases. The CDR3 totals 13 residues. Germline V gene lookup returns CDR1 MNHNY and CDR2 SVGAGI (reference sequence). The CDR3 loop is CASSYSVDRERNF. The CDR3 DNA reads TGTGCCAGCAGTTATTCCGTCGACAGGGAAAGGAATTTT.